This is a list of T cell receptor beta chains from one sample in a study of graft-versus-host responses after intestinal transplantation. Data came from immunoSEQ multiplex PCR; TCRdb stores just in-frame clones and leaves some out. The sample gives around 14,000 clones, under 35% of which show up once; approximately 4.1% is in the top ten. Sequencing used alloreactive CD4+ T cells from a mixed lymphocyte reaction culture, obtained before intestinal transplant. Source of these receptors: a human patient who received an intestinal transplant. The CDR3 runs from the conserved cysteine through the conserved F or W. The D gene is left open where the match is weak. Some rows have no size entry. The others give once, few or many, or a class for an expanded clone.

V gene	J gene	clone size	D gene	CDR3 protein	CDR3 DNA
TRBV6-5	TRBJ1-2	few	-	CASTSGRYGYTF	TGTGCCAGCACCTCCGGACGGTATGGCTACACCTTC
TRBV5-4	TRBJ2-1	-	-	CASSLGGSGYNEQFF	TGTGCCAGCAGCTTGGGAGGGAGCGGGTACAATGAGCAGTTCTTC
TRBV27	TRBJ1-2	medium-sized	-	CASGPGVGFYGYTF	TGTGCCAGCGGGCCCGGCGTGGGATTTTATGGCTACACCTTC
TRBV2	TRBJ2-5	-	-	CASSADRQETQYF	TGTGCCAGCAGTGCGGACAGACAAGAGACCCAGTACTTC
TRBV2	TRBJ2-2	few	TRBD1	CASSVQGYTGELFF	TGTGCCAGCAGTGTACAGGGGTACACCGGGGAGCTGTTTTTT
TRBV14	TRBJ2-3	-	-	CASSQMTGSTDTQYF	TGTGCCAGCAGCCAAATGACAGGCTCCACAGATACGCAGTATTTT
TRBV7-6	TRBJ1-5	-	-	CASSPGIGAYSNQPQHF	TGTGCCAGCAGCCCAGGTATAGGGGCATATAGCAATCAGCCCCAGCATTTT
TRBV7-9	TRBJ1-4	-	TRBD1	CASSEGQGSATNEKLFF	TGTGCCAGCAGCGAGGGACAGGGGAGTGCAACTAATGAAAAACTGTTTTTT
TRBV5-1	TRBJ1-4	few	-	CASSQRGFGNEKLFF	TGCGCCAGCAGCCAGCGAGGCTTCGGTAATGAAAAACTGTTTTTT
TRBV28	TRBJ2-7	few	TRBD2	CASRAGLAGGQVSYEQYF	TGTGCCAGCAGGGCAGGCCTAGCGGGAGGGCAGGTATCGTACGAGCAGTACTTC
TRBV6-6	TRBJ2-7	-	TRBD1	CASMRTGAYEQYF	TGTGCCAGCATGAGGACAGGGGCCTACGAGCAGTACTTC
TRBV27	TRBJ1-2	medium-sized	TRBD1	CASSSSGQGVYGYTF	TGTGCCAGCAGTTCCTCGGGACAGGGTGTTTATGGCTACACCTTC
TRBV7-2	TRBJ1-2	-	TRBD1	CASSLLQGLNGYTF	TGTGCCAGCAGCTTACTACAGGGGCTCAATGGCTACACCTTC
TRBV7-2	TRBJ1-3	few	-	CASSLQSGNTIYF	TGTGCCAGCAGCTTACAATCTGGAAACACCATATATTTT
TRBV30	TRBJ2-2	-	-	CAWGEQGTGELFF	TGTGCCTGGGGAGAACAGGGCACCGGGGAGCTGTTTTTT
TRBV7-3	TRBJ2-3	-	-	CASSSGGTDTQYF	TGTGCCAGCAGCTCCGGGGGAACAGATACGCAGTATTTT
TRBV5-6	TRBJ2-1	-	TRBD2	CASSQLAGALNEQFF	TGTGCCAGCAGCCAACTAGCGGGAGCATTGAATGAGCAGTTCTTC
TRBV6-5	TRBJ2-1	few	TRBD1	CASSYTPGQGGYEQFF	TGTGCCAGCAGTTACACACCGGGACAGGGAGGATATGAGCAGTTCTTC
TRBV15	TRBJ2-1	-	-	CATSQYNEQFF	TGTGCCACCAGCCAATACAATGAGCAGTTCTTC
TRBV28	TRBJ1-5	few	TRBD1	CASSRDRGNPQHF	TGTGCCAGCAGTAGGGACAGGGGAAACCCCCAGCATTTT
TRBV5-5	TRBJ2-2	-	-	CASSLIGTNTGELFF	TGTGCCAGCAGCTTGATAGGGACGAACACCGGGGAGCTGTTTTTT
TRBV5-6	TRBJ1-1	few	TRBD1	CASSSYGTGGATWTEAFF	TGTGCCAGCAGCTCCTACGGGACAGGGGGCGCGACTTGGACTGAAGCTTTCTTT
TRBV19	TRBJ1-2	-	-	CASSIGRTENYGYTF	TGTGCCAGTAGTATTGGGCGGACCGAAAACTATGGCTACACCTTC
TRBV28	TRBJ1-2	medium-sized	-	CASSQGYYGYTF	TGTGCCAGCAGCCAGGGTTACTATGGCTACACCTTC
TRBV28	TRBJ1-6	few	-	CASSAQNSPLHF	TGTGCCAGCAGTGCACAGAATTCACCCCTCCACTTT
TRBV5-1	TRBJ1-1	few	-	CASSLAFLRGSTEAFF	TGCGCCAGCAGCTTGGCCTTTTTGCGGGGGAGCACTGAAGCTTTCTTT
TRBV28	TRBJ2-1	few	TRBD1	CASTPDRVVNEQFF	TGTGCCAGCACCCCGGACAGGGTCGTAAATGAGCAGTTCTTC
TRBV5-1	TRBJ1-5	-	TRBD1	CASSLGPGGGQPQHF	TGCGCCAGCAGCTTGGGTCCAGGGGGCGGTCAGCCCCAGCATTTT
TRBV9	TRBJ2-2	-	-	CASSPQRNANTGELFF	TGTGCCAGCAGCCCGCAGCGTAACGCGAACACCGGGGAGCTGTTTTTT
TRBV6-1	TRBJ2-4	-	-	CASAEQGSIQYF	TGTGCCAGCGCCGAACAGGGATCCATTCAGTACTTC
TRBV5-4	TRBJ2-7	-	-	CASSLGTKRGYEQYF	TGTGCCAGCAGCTTGGGGACCAAAAGAGGCTACGAGCAGTACTTC
TRBV5-1	TRBJ1-2	-	-	CASSLGYGYTF	TGTGCCAGCAGCTTGGGATATGGCTACACCTTC
TRBV2	TRBJ1-5	-	-	CASSGTSRGNQPQHF	TGTGCCAGCAGTGGGACCTCGAGAGGCAATCAGCCCCAGCATTTT
TRBV7-9	TRBJ1-1	-	-	CASSTNRVENTEAFF	TGTGCCAGCAGCACGAACAGGGTAGAGAACACTGAAGCTTTCTTT
TRBV18	TRBJ1-6	-	-	CASSPGLNNSPLHF	TGTGCCAGCTCACCAGGGCTTAATAATTCACCCCTCCACTTT
TRBV5-1	TRBJ2-3	-	-	CASSLGKDTQYF	TGCGCCAGCAGCTTGGGGAAAGATACGCAGTATTTT
TRBV7-2	TRBJ1-2	-	TRBD1	CASSLGDSYTF	TGTGCCAGCAGCTTAGGGGACAGTTACACCTTC
TRBV7-6	TRBJ2-1	-	-	CASSLQGNEQFF	TGTGCCAGCAGTTTACAGGGAAATGAGCAGTTCTTC
TRBV9	TRBJ2-5	-	TRBD2	CASSVGTSGRETQYF	TGTGCCAGCAGCGTAGGGACTAGCGGGAGAGAGACCCAGTACTTC
TRBV2	TRBJ1-1	few	-	CASSQQGGTEAFF	TGTGCCAGCAGTCAACAGGGTGGGACTGAAGCTTTCTTT
TRBV18	TRBJ1-1	-	-	CASSQTGGMTEAFF	TGTGCCAGCTCCCAAACGGGGGGTATGACTGAAGCTTTCTTT
TRBV19	TRBJ1-5	medium-sized	-	CASSMSAPQGYQPQHF	TGTGCCAGTAGTATGAGCGCCCCACAAGGTTATCAGCCCCAGCATTTT
TRBV6-5	TRBJ1-5	few	-	CASSWTASNQPQHF	TGTGCCAGCAGTTGGACAGCTTCAAATCAGCCCCAGCATTTT
TRBV28	TRBJ1-5	-	-	CASRITQGLGQPQHF	TGTGCCAGCAGGATTACACAGGGACTAGGACAGCCCCAGCATTTT
TRBV28	TRBJ2-5	few	TRBD2	CASRKLAGRETQYF	TGTGCCAGCAGGAAACTAGCGGGAAGGGAGACCCAGTACTTC
TRBV7-2	TRBJ2-5	-	TRBD1	CASSQPDRGWETQYF	TGTGCCAGCAGCCAACCTGACAGGGGATGGGAGACCCAGTACTTC
TRBV6-6	TRBJ1-5	-	-	CASSYSRAINQPQHF	TGTGCCAGCAGTTACTCCCGGGCGATCAATCAGCCCCAGCATTTT